One and the same sample provided the 13 T cell receptor beta chains below, sequenced in a study of beta chain features in type 1 diabetes. The isolated RNA, all of it, was reverse transcribed, so expressed TCRB transcripts were what got sequenced. The protocol was immunoSEQ multiplex PCR, while the TCRdb copy is restricted to in-frame clones and leaves out a portion. Found here are fewer than 900,000 clones, 17% of them singletons; the top ten hold 0.02% to 0.025%. Sequences were obtained from naive CD4+ T cells from blood. The receptors derive from a woman aged 18-29 years in good health.

The CDR3 nucleotides read TGTGCCAGCAGCTTAGACAGGACCGGGGAGCTGTTTTTT. Protein: CASSLDRTGELFF. The V and J genes are TRBV7-9 and TRBJ2-2; TRBD1 is a possible D gene (5 bases). V was trimmed by 1 base and J by 5 bases, leaving 5 bases between them. The CDR3 is 13 amino acids. The germline V gene has CDR1 SEHNR and CDR2 FQNEAQ (reference sequence).

This clone has only a few counts. The chain couples TRBV4-3 to TRBJ2-2; 10 bases line up with TRBD2. This CDR3 spans 16 amino acids. CDR1 is LGHNA, CDR2 YSLEER, per germline. Trimming took 1 base from V and 7 from J; bases not matched to a gene: 6. The CDR3 region is CASSQGASGSYGELFF. The CDR3 DNA follows: TGCGCCAGCAGCCAAGGGGCTAGCGGGAGTTACGGGGAGCTGTTTTTT.

This clone was detected only a few times. The same CDR3 arises from other DNA sequences in this sample as well. This chain joins TRBV11-1 and TRBJ2-6, with a tentative D call TRBD1 (6 bases). V lost 11 bases, J lost 0 bases, and 14 bases lay in between. The CDR3 runs 15 residues. In germline, CDR1 is SGHAT, CDR2 FQDESV (reference sequence). DNA for the CDR3: TGTGCCGGGGGCGGGCCAACCTCTGGGGCCAACGTCCTGACTTTC. Amino acids: CAGGGPTSGANVLTF.

V usage is TRBV7-2 and J usage is TRBJ2-1; D unresolved. The CDR3 covers 13 residues. Germline V gene lookup returns CDR1 SGHTA and CDR2 FQGNSA. Trimming removed 3 bases from V and 3 bases from J, with 6 bases in between. CDR3 coding DNA: TGTGCCAGCAGCTTTGGCAACTACAATGAGCAGTTCTTC. Amino acid sequence: CASSFGNYNEQFF.

In DNA, the CDR3 is TGTGCCAGCAGCTTTGTCGCTGGTGAGCAGTTCTTC. This codes for CASSFVAGEQFF. The chain joins TRBV7-9 to TRBJ2-1; D is unclear. Germline V lookup: CDR1 SEHNR, CDR2 FQNEAQ (reference sequence). The CDR3 runs to 12 residues. V was cut by 3 bases and J by 9 bases, with 9 bases left in between.

The V call is TRBV19, the J call TRBJ2-7; D might be TRBD1 (6 bases). CDR1 is LNHDA, CDR2 SQIVND, per germline (reference sequence). V was cut by 3 bases and J by 7 bases, with 16 bases left in between. The length of the CDR3 is 14 residues. The CDR3 spells CASSMTGTRMEQYF. The CDR3 nucleotides read TGTGCCAGTAGTATGACGGGGACAAGGATGGAGCAGTACTTC.

The rearrangement joins TRBV6-5 to TRBJ1-1; D perhaps matches TRBD1 (5 bases). Germline CDR1 MNHEY, CDR2 SVGAGI. The CDR3 loop spans 15 amino acids. Between the trimmed V and J ends, which lost 0 bases and 4 bases, there was a span of 12 bases. CDR3: CASSYSAGLRTEAFF. The CDR3 nucleotides are TGTGCCAGCAGTTACTCAGCAGGGTTGCGCACTGAAGCTTTCTTT.

Only a few counts were recorded for this clone. The sample has other DNA sequences that encode this CDR3 too. The V call is TRBV7-9, the J call TRBJ2-5; D is undetermined. The CDR3 contains 13 residues. Trimming pared 1 base from V and 0 bases from J, leaving 3 bases between. Per germline, CDR1 SEHNR and CDR2 FQNEAQ (reference sequence). Here the CDR3 reads CASSLVYQETQYF. CDR3 in DNA: TGTGCCAGCAGCTTAGTATACCAAGAGACCCAGTACTTC.

Remarks on this clone: Germline and junction disagree at one end, which may indicate a read error. The chain uses TRBV2 and TRBJ2-6; 8 positions match TRBD1. Germline CDR1 is SNHLY and CDR2 is FYNNEI. This CDR3 is 17 amino acids long. The CDR3 is CASREAGGAAGANVLTF. The DNA for the CDR3 is TGTGCCAGCAGGGAAGCAGGGGGCGCCGCTGGGGCCAACGTCCTGACTTTC.

The genes are TRBV6-1 and TRBJ1-2; D gene unclear. Germline V gene data show CDR1 as MNHNS and CDR2 as SASEGT. V was clipped by 6 bases and J by 3 bases, with 14 bases between them. CDR3 length equals 14 residues. CDR3: CASRDVLRDYGYTF. CDR3 nucleotide sequence: TGTGCCAGCAGAGACGTTCTAAGGGACTATGGCTACACCTTC.

V is TRBV28 and J is TRBJ2-3; D remains ambiguous. The CDR3 covers 15 residues. The germline V and J ends were trimmed by 6 bases and 2 bases, with 15 bases remaining between them. The germline V gene has CDR1 MDHEN and CDR2 SYDVKM. The CDR3 reads CASSQWGAATDTQYF. The CDR3 nucleotides read TGTGCCAGCAGCCAGTGGGGTGCCGCCACAGATACGCAGTATTTT. The full variable domain, with the rest looked up from reference TRBV28 and TRBJ2-3, is DVKVTQSSRYLVKRTGEKVFLECVQDMDHENMFWYRQDPGLGLRLIYFSYDVKMKEKGDIPEGYSVSREKKERFSLILESASTNQTSMYLCASSQWGAATDTQYFGPGTRLTVL.

The chain combines TRBV19 with TRBJ1-2; D is possibly TRBD1 (5 bases). Trimming shortened V by 5 bases and J by 5 bases, and 15 bases separated the two germline ends. Per the germline V gene, CDR1 is LNHDA and CDR2 is SQIVND (reference sequence). The CDR3 covers 14 residues. The CDR3 bases are TGTGCCAGTAGTCGGGGGGATTCGTTGTATGGCTACACCTTC. Translated, it gives CASSRGDSLYGYTF.

The rearrangement uses TRBV11-2 and TRBJ2-7, with 10 nucleotides matching TRBD1. Germline CDR1 reads SGHAT; CDR2 reads FQNNGV. The V segment lost 5 bases and the J segment 8 bases; nucleotides outside the gene matches: 6. The length of the CDR3 is 13 residues. CDR3 loop: CASSTGQGVQQYF. As DNA, the CDR3 is TGTGCCAGCAGCACCGGACAGGGGGTTCAGCAGTACTTC.